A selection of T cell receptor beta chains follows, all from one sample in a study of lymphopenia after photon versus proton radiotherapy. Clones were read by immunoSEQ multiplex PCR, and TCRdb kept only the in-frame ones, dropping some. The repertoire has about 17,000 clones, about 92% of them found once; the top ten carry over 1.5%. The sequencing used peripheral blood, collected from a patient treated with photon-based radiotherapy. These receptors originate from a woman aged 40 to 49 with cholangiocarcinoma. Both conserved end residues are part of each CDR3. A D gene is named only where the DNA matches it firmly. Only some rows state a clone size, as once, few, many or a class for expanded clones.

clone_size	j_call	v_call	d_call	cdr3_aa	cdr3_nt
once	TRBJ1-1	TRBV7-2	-	CASSLTHAEAFF	TGTGCCAGCAGCCTAACGCACGCTGAAGCTTTCTTT
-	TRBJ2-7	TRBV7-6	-	CASSFALGPYEQYF	TGTGCCAGCAGCTTTGCCTTAGGACCCTACGAGCAGTACTTC
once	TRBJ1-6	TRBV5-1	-	CASTEQGYNSPLHF	TGCGCCAGCACCGAACAGGGTTATAATTCACCCCTCCACTTT
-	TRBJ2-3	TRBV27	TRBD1	CASSETTGFTDTQYF	TGTGCCAGCAGTGAAACGACAGGGTTCACAGATACGCAGTATTTT
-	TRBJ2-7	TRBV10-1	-	CASSEGRVSGSYEQYF	TGCGCCAGCAGTGAGGGCCGGGTCTCGGGCTCCTACGAGCAGTACTTC
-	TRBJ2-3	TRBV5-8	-	CASSLGGGKGDTQYF	TGTGCCAGCAGCTTAGGAGGGGGGAAGGGAGATACGCAGTATTTT
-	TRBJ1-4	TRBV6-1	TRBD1	CASSASWGTGGENEKLFF	TGTGCCAGCAGTGCATCGTGGGGGACAGGGGGCGAGAATGAAAAACTGTTTTTT
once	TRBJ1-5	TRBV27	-	CASSLSGTAGIAQPQHF	TGTGCCAGCAGCCTAAGCGGCACTGCGGGAATAGCTCAGCCCCAGCATTTT
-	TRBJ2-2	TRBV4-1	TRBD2	CASSQSSGGAWTGELFF	TGCGCCAGCAGCCAGAGTAGCGGGGGGGCTTGGACCGGGGAGCTGTTTTTT
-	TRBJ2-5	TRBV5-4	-	CASSLSVKSSETQYF	TGTGCCAGCAGCTTGTCAGTGAAAAGTAGCGAGACCCAGTACTTC
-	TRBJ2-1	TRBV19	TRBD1	CASSIGTGNEQFF	TGTGCCAGTAGTATAGGGACAGGCAATGAGCAGTTCTTC
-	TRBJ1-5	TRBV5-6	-	CASSLGRGVQPQHF	TGTGCCAGCAGCCTCGGGAGGGGCGTTCAGCCCCAGCATTTT
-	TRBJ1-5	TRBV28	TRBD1	CASTLLGDRYSNQPQHF	TGTGCCAGCACCCTTCTAGGGGACAGATATAGCAATCAGCCCCAGCATTTT
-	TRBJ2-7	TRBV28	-	CASSFANSYEQYF	TGTGCCAGCAGTTTTGCAAACTCCTACGAGCAGTACTTC
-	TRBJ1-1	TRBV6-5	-	CASRAGLNTEAFF	TGTGCCAGCAGGGCCGGCCTCAACACTGAAGCTTTCTTT
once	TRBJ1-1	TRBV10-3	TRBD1	CAISGGTANTEAFF	TGTGCCATCAGTGGGGGGACAGCAAACACTGAAGCTTTCTTT
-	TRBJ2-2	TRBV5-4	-	CASSYGNTGELFF	TGTGCCAGCAGCTACGGGAACACCGGGGAGCTGTTTTTT
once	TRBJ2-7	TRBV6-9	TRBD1	CASREGQGIWEQYF	TGTGCCAGCCGTGAGGGACAGGGGATTTGGGAGCAGTACTTC
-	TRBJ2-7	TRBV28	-	CASSSLDSSYEQYF	TGTGCCAGCAGTTCCTTAGATAGCTCCTACGAGCAGTACTTC
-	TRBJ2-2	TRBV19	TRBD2	CATTRTGSGGGANTGELFF	TGTGCCACTACTAGGACAGGATCTGGCGGGGGGGCGAACACCGGGGAGCTGTTTTTT
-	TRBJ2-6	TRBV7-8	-	CASSVDSLSGANVLTF	TGTGCCAGCAGCGTCGACAGTTTGTCTGGGGCCAACGTCCTGACTTTC
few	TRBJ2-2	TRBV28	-	CASSLWEETGELFF	TGTGCCAGCAGTTTATGGGAGGAGACCGGGGAGCTGTTTTTT
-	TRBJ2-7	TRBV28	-	CASSLFPPRDEQYF	TGTGCCAGCAGTTTATTTCCCCCCAGGGACGAGCAGTACTTC
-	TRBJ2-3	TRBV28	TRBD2	CASSSRTSGRAVADTQYF	TGTGCCAGCAGTTCCCGGACTAGCGGGAGGGCCGTTGCAGATACGCAGTATTTT
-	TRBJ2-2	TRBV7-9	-	CASSPARASAGELFF	TGTGCCAGCAGCCCCGCCAGGGCCAGCGCCGGGGAGCTGTTTTTT
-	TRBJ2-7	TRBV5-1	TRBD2	CASSEGTSGSYEQYF	TGCGCCAGCAGCGAGGGGACTAGCGGGAGTTACGAGCAGTACTTC
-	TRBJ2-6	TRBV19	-	CATGPPGKSGANVLTF	TGTGCCACCGGCCCGCCCGGCAAGTCTGGGGCCAACGTCCTGACTTTC
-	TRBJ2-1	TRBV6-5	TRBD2	CASKISGISYNEQFF	TGTGCCAGCAAAATTAGCGGGATATCCTACAATGAGCAGTTCTTC
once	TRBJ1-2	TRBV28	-	CASSVRGLANYGYTF	TGTGCCAGCAGCGTCAGGGGCTTGGCTAACTATGGCTACACCTTC
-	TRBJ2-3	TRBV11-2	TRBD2	CASSLDPTSGGARDTQYF	TGTGCCAGCAGCTTAGACCCGACTAGCGGGGGGGCGAGAGATACGCAGTATTTT
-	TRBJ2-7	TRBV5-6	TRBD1	CASSAQGVVGEQYF	TGTGCCAGCAGCGCACAGGGGGTGGTCGGCGAGCAGTACTTC